One T cell receptor beta chain is described in this entry. The source of the sample is a study of cytomegalovirus exposure and HLA in healthy donors. Study context: Genotyping showed around 80% of a few hundred donors falling in the Caucasian-associated ancestry cluster.

The PCR employed 60 Vbeta primers together with 13 Jbeta primers. Profiling relied on immunoSEQ multiplex PCR, and the TCRdb table lists in-frame clones only, not all of them. The table shows 170,000 or so clones, with about four fifths occurring only once. The source is a young man in good health and CMV-seropositive. The specimen sequenced was PBMCs.

The CDR3 reads CASRSGTGGAGTDTQYF. As DNA, the CDR3 is TGCGCCAGCAGATCCGGGACAGGGGGCGCGGGGACAGATACGCAGTATTTT. The chain uses TRBV5-1 and TRBJ2-3; 12 bases align to TRBD1. Germline loops: CDR1 SGHRS, CDR2 YFSETQ. V shed 5 bases, J shed 3 bases, and the junction held 10 bases outside the gene matches. The CDR3 sequence is 17 residues long.